Shown below are 30 T cell receptor beta chains from a single sample sequenced in a study of cytomegalovirus exposure and HLA in healthy donors (dated by TCRdb to the late 2010s). Receptor amplification or capture employed the immunoSEQ multiplex PCR assay. The multiplex PCR relied on a mix of 60 forward primers for TCR Vbeta segments and 13 reverse primers for TCR Jbeta segments. TCRdb mirrors the immuneACCESS table, restricted to in-frame sequences. Some clones are absent from its copies; in checked studies, under half trace to an unresolved V gene, and the reason for the others is unknown. The sample records around 85,000 clones, approximately 80% of which are singletons. The top ten constitute 20% to 25% of the sample. The sample comprised PBMCs. The source is a woman aged 50 to 65 in good health and CMV-seropositive.

The V gene is TRBV25-1, the J gene TRBJ1-2; no clear D gene. The length of the CDR3 is 13 residues. CDR1 MGHDK and CDR2 SYGVNS come from the germline V gene. V lost 6 bases and J lost 8, with 16 bases in between. DNA for the CDR3: TGTGCCAGCAGCACCGACATGGTCAGCGGCTACACCTTC. This translates into CASSTDMVSGYTF.

CDR3 nucleotides: TGCGCCAGCAGTGAGCGGCCGGGAGCGGGAGGGAGGTACAATGAGCAGTTCTTC. Protein sequence: CASSERPGAGGRYNEQFF. The genes are TRBV10-2 and TRBJ2-1; 10 nucleotides line up with TRBD2. This CDR3 comprises 18 residues. V was pared by 2 bases and J by 4 bases, with 11 bases of the junction left unmatched. Germline CDR1 WSHSY, CDR2 SAAADI.

The CDR3 here is CASGVGHLSGANVLTF. The CDR3 nucleotides read TGTGCTAGTGGTGTCGGACATCTCTCTGGGGCCAACGTCCTGACTTTC. The gene calls are TRBV12-5 and TRBJ2-6, with a weak D call TRBD1 (5 bases). In germline, CDR1 is LGHNT, CDR2 FRNRAP. This CDR3 comprises 16 residues. V lost 5 bases, J lost 0 bases, and 11 bases lay in between. Full variable domain (remainder filled in from reference TRBV12-5 and TRBJ2-6): DARVTQTPRHKVTEMGQEVTMRCQPILGHNTVFWYRQTMMQGLELLAYFRNRAPLDDSGMPKDRFSAEMPDATLATLKIQPSEPRDSAVYFCASGVGHLSGANVLTFGAGSRLTVL.

This chain links TRBV30 with TRBJ1-1, with a tentative D call TRBD1 (5 bases). Between the trimmed V and J ends, which lost 0 bases and 4 bases, there was a span of 9 bases. Germline loops: CDR1 GTSNPN, CDR2 SVGIG (reference sequence). The CDR3 is 13 residues long. CDR3 residues: CAWSVQVGTEAFF. Here the CDR3 DNA reads TGTGCCTGGAGTGTACAGGTGGGCACTGAAGCTTTCTTT.

CDR3 loop: CASSQELWGGSPLHF. In DNA, the CDR3 is TGCGCCAGCAGCCAAGAGTTATGGGGAGGTTCACCCCTCCACTTT. The chain uses TRBV4-1 and TRBJ1-6; D is unclear. V was pared by 0 bases and J by 9 bases, with 12 bases between. This CDR3 comprises 15 residues. Germline V gives CDR1 MGHRA, CDR2 YSYEKL.

The chain joins TRBV5-1 to TRBJ1-1, with D possibly TRBD1 on 5 matching bases. In germline, CDR1 is SGHRS, CDR2 YFSETQ. V dropped 0 bases and J dropped 5 bases, with 17 bases sitting between them. The CDR3 loop spans 16 amino acids. CDR3 coding DNA: TGCGCCAGCAGCTTGGTTCGAAGCAGGGCGGGGACTGAAGCTTTCTTT. The encoded protein is CASSLVRSRAGTEAFF. The entire variable domain, with the rest obtained from reference TRBV5-1 and TRBJ1-1, is as follows: KAGVTQTPRYLIKTRGQQVTLSCSPISGHRSVSWYQQTPGQGLQFLFEYFSETQRNKGNFPGRFSGRQFSNSRSEMNVSTLELGDSALYLCASSLVRSRAGTEAFFGQGTRLTVV.

The genes are TRBV7-9 and TRBJ2-5; 7 bases line up with TRBD2. The CDR3 covers 14 residues. Germline values: CDR1 SEHNR, CDR2 FQNEAQ (reference sequence). V was clipped by 5 bases and J by 4 bases; unmatched bases: 7. The CDR3 loop reads CASSARGVRETQYF. The CDR3 nucleotides are TGTGCCAGCAGCGCCCGGGGGGTGAGAGAGACCCAGTACTTC.

V is TRBV10-3 and J is TRBJ1-1, with D unclear. V gave up 0 bases and J gave up 6 bases, with 8 bases separating them. Per the germline V gene, CDR1 is ENHRY and CDR2 is SYGVKD. The CDR3 is 13 amino acids. The CDR3 loop reads CAISESGSAEAFF. CDR3 nucleotide sequence: TGTGCCATCAGTGAGTCAGGGAGTGCTGAAGCTTTCTTT.

This chain connects TRBV27 to TRBJ1-1; D is unresolved. The CDR3 contains 13 residues. Germline V gene sequence: CDR1 MNHEY, CDR2 SMNVEV (reference sequence). Between the trimmed V and J ends, which lost 0 bases and 3 bases, there was a span of 5 bases. The CDR3, as DNA: TGTGCCAGCAGTTTATCCCGGGACACTGAAGCTTTCTTT. Translation: CASSLSRDTEAFF.

V is TRBV15 and J is TRBJ1-5, with a possible D match to TRBD1 (5 bases). Germline CDR1 LNHNV, CDR2 YYDKDF (reference sequence). The CDR3 loop spans 18 amino acids. V was clipped by 0 bases and J by 5 bases, with 20 bases between them. CDR3 in amino acids: CATSRDKNSGGKDQPQHF. DNA for the CDR3: TGTGCCACCAGCAGAGATAAAAATTCCGGGGGTAAAGATCAGCCCCAGCATTTT.

This clone was detected only a few times. The V call is TRBV25-1, the J call TRBJ2-3; D is ambiguous. The CDR3 loop spans 13 amino acids. Germline CDR1 and CDR2: MGHDK and SYGVNS. Trimming took 2 bases from V and 2 from J, leaving 5 bases between them. DNA of the CDR3: TGTGCCAGCAGTGAACTTCCCACAGATACGCAGTATTTT. Translated: CASSELPTDTQYF.

Only a few counts were recorded for this clone. This chain links TRBV5-1 with TRBJ2-2; weak D call: TRBD1 (5 bases). Germline CDR1 reads SGHRS; CDR2 reads YFSETQ. Trimming removed 7 bases from V and 1 base from J, with 14 bases in between. The CDR3 is 15 amino acids. The CDR3 region is CASAAGQGNTGELFF. CDR3 coding DNA: TGCGCCAGCGCTGCCGGGCAGGGGAACACCGGGGAGCTGTTTTTT.

The V gene is TRBV28, the J gene TRBJ2-2; a weak D match, TRBD1 (6 bases). Trimming pared 0 bases from V and 8 bases from J, leaving 10 bases between. Germline CDR1 is MDHEN and CDR2 is SYDVKM. This CDR3 spans 14 amino acids. CDR3 protein: CASSLWTGMGELFF. The CDR3 nucleotides are TGTGCCAGCAGTTTATGGACAGGCATGGGGGAGCTGTTTTTT.

The V gene is TRBV9, the J gene TRBJ2-1; TRBD2 matches at 7 bases. Per germline, CDR1 SGDLS and CDR2 YYNGEE. J lost 8 bases, V lost 3 bases, and 11 bases had no gene match. The CDR3 runs to 15 residues. CDR3 sequence: CASSGRLAFGDEQFF. CDR3 DNA sequence: TGTGCCAGCAGCGGTAGACTAGCTTTCGGCGATGAGCAGTTCTTC.

Concerning this clone: No conserved phenylalanine or tryptophan ends this CDR3, so it is likely a read error. Because the CDR3's place on the DNA is in doubt, the DNA is left out and the CDR3 is given as listed by TCRdb. The chain combines TRBV6-5 with TRBJ2-7; the DNA was not used to check the table's D call, TRBD1. Germline V gene sequence: CDR1 MNHEY, CDR2 SVGAGI. The CDR3 is 8 residues long, ends included. This CDR3 reads CASSTGFL.

This clone occurred once. The chain links TRBV6-4 to TRBJ2-3, with TRBD2 matching over 9 bases. Per the germline V gene, CDR1 is MRHNA and CDR2 is SNTAGT. This CDR3 comprises 14 residues. The J segment lost 1 base and the V segment lost 5 bases, leaving 1 base of the junction unmatched. This chain's CDR3 is CASSLAGGTDTQYF. The DNA for the CDR3 is TGTGCCAGCAGTTTAGCGGGAGGCACAGATACGCAGTATTTT.

The chain is built from TRBV19 and TRBJ1-4; a possible D gene is TRBD1 (5 bases). The CDR3 sequence is 14 residues long. CDR1 and CDR2 (germline): LNHDA, SQIVND (reference sequence). The ends were cut back, 6 bases at V and 5 bases at J, with 13 bases in the middle. The CDR3 sequence is CASSTREANEKLFF. CDR3 DNA sequence: TGTGCCAGTAGCACCAGGGAAGCAAATGAAAAACTGTTTTTT. The full variable domain, completed using reference TRBV19 and TRBJ1-4, is DGGITQSPKYLFRKEGQNVTLSCEQNLNHDAMYWYRQDPGQGLRLIYYSQIVNDFQKGDIAEGYSVSREKKESFPLTVTSAQKNPTAFYLCASSTREANEKLFFGSGTQLSVL.

The chain combines TRBV10-3 with TRBJ2-2; 8 positions match TRBD2. The CDR3 has 18 residues. V was pared by 4 bases and J by 4 bases, with 14 bases of the junction left unmatched. Germline loops: CDR1 ENHRY, CDR2 SYGVKD. Here the CDR3 reads CAISGPRLGGGGTGELFF. CDR3 nucleotide sequence: TGTGCCATCAGTGGGCCCCGTCTCGGGGGGGGCGGCACCGGGGAGCTGTTTTTT.

The DNA of the CDR3 is TGTGCCAGCAGCTTAGGCGGGGGAAACACAGATACGCAGTATTTT. This translates into CASSLGGGNTDTQYF. V usage is TRBV7-3 and J usage is TRBJ2-3; 7 bases line up with TRBD2. CDR1 and CDR2 (germline): SGHTA, FQGTGA. This CDR3 is 15 amino acids long. The V gene end was trimmed by 2 bases and the J gene end by 2 bases; junction bases not matched to a gene: 4.

The rearrangement uses TRBV6-6 and TRBJ1-6; possibly TRBD1 for D (6 bases). The V end lost 7 bases, the J end lost 9 bases, and 16 bases lay between the germline ends. CDR1 and CDR2 from the germline V gene are MNHNY and SVGAGI (reference sequence). The CDR3 loop spans 14 amino acids. The chain's CDR3 is CASTEQGNSSPLHF. The CDR3 nucleotides read TGTGCCAGCACGGAACAGGGCAATAGTTCACCCCTCCACTTT.

The V and J genes are TRBV5-8 and TRBJ2-2; D gene ambiguous. V lost 4 bases and J 7 bases, leaving 11 bases between the germline ends. Germline V gene data show CDR1 as SGHTS and CDR2 as YDEGEE. The CDR3 is 13 residues long. CDR3 sequence: CASSPLSRGELFF. In DNA, the CDR3 is TGTGCCAGCAGCCCTCTCTCGCGCGGGGAGCTGTTTTTT.

V gene TRBV30 combines with J gene TRBJ1-4; 7 bases match TRBD1. In germline, CDR1 is GTSNPN, CDR2 SVGIG (reference sequence). CDR3 length: 15 amino acids. V dropped 0 bases and J dropped 5; count of bases not matched to a gene: 6. This CDR3 reads CAWSVLSGGNEKLFF. The CDR3 region has the DNA TGTGCCTGGAGTGTACTCTCAGGGGGGAATGAAAAACTGTTTTTT.

The chain uses TRBV7-9 and TRBJ1-2; D might be TRBD1 (5 bases). The CDR3 extends over 12 amino acids. Per germline, CDR1 SEHNR and CDR2 FQNEAQ (reference sequence). V gave up 2 bases and J gave up 8 bases, with 9 bases separating them. The DNA of the CDR3 is TGTGCCAGCAGCTTAACAGGAGAAGGCTACACCTTC. This sequence encodes CASSLTGEGYTF. Together with reference TRBV7-9 and TRBJ1-2, the CDR3 gives the full variable domain: DTGVSQNPRHKITKRGQNVTFRCDPISEHNRLYWYRQTLGQGPEFLTYFQNEAQLEKSRLLSDRFSAERPKGSFSTLEIQRTEQGDSAMYLCASSLTGEGYTFGSGTRLTVV.

The CDR3 loop is CASSGRGGSNQPQHF. The CDR3 DNA reads as TGTGCCAGCAGCGGACGAGGGGGTAGCAATCAGCCCCAGCATTTT. The V call is TRBV9, the J call TRBJ1-5; maybe TRBD1 (6 bases). Trimming cost V 3 bases and J 0 bases, with 10 bases left between them. The CDR3 runs to 15 residues. Germline V lookup: CDR1 SGDLS, CDR2 YYNGEE.

The CDR3: CASSLMAGGSFNEQFF. CDR3 bases: TGTGCCAGCAGCTTAATGGCGGGAGGGTCTTTCAATGAGCAGTTCTTC. This sequence joins TRBV7-8 and TRBJ2-1, with 9 positions matching TRBD2. Germline V gives CDR1 SGHVS, CDR2 FQNEAQ. The CDR3 sequence is 16 residues long. Trimming at V came to 2 bases and at J to 6 bases, leaving 8 bases not matched to a gene.

The J gene is TRBJ2-1, the V gene TRBV30; D might be TRBD2 (5 bases). Trimming shortened V by 0 bases and J by 0 bases, and 12 bases separated the two germline ends. The CDR3 extends over 16 amino acids. Germline CDR1 GTSNPN, CDR2 SVGIG (reference sequence). CDR3 DNA sequence: TGTGCCTGGAGTGTACGAATCCGGGGCTCCTACAATGAGCAGTTCTTC. As protein: CAWSVRIRGSYNEQFF.

V gene TRBV14 combines with J gene TRBJ2-5, with 8 bases fitting TRBD1. CDR3 size: 14 residues. CDR1 and CDR2 (germline): SGHDN, FVKESK. J lost 5 bases, V lost 4 bases, and 6 bases had no gene match. The CDR3 bases are TGTGCCAGCAGCCTTCAGGGGGCAGGCGAGACCCAGTACTTC. This gives the protein CASSLQGAGETQYF.

This clone was observed once. This chain connects TRBV9 to TRBJ1-3, with a weak D call TRBD1 (5 bases). The CDR3 runs 15 residues. The germline V gene has CDR1 SGDLS and CDR2 YYNGEE. V was pared by 4 bases and J by 0 bases, with 11 bases between. The CDR3 DNA is TGTGCCAGCAGCTTAGCCGGACACTCTGGAAACACCATATATTTT. The encoded protein is CASSLAGHSGNTIYF.

The chain links TRBV2 to TRBJ1-1; D unresolved. Germline CDR1 reads SNHLY; CDR2 reads FYNNEI. This CDR3 spans 11 amino acids. Trimming took 8 bases from V and 8 from J, leaving 12 bases between them. Here the CDR3 reads CASSGRPEAFF. The DNA of the CDR3 is TGTGCCAGCTCGGGGAGGCCAGAAGCTTTCTTT.

This sequence joins TRBV19 and TRBJ2-4, with D tentatively TRBD1 (6 bases). The germline CDR1 and CDR2 sequences are LNHDA and SQIVND (reference sequence). The CDR3 covers 15 residues. The V and J ends lost 6 bases and 0 bases respectively, with 12 bases between them. The CDR3 nucleotides are TGTGCCAGTAGCCGGACAGAACTAGCCAAAAACATTCAGTACTTC. Translated: CASSRTELAKNIQYF.